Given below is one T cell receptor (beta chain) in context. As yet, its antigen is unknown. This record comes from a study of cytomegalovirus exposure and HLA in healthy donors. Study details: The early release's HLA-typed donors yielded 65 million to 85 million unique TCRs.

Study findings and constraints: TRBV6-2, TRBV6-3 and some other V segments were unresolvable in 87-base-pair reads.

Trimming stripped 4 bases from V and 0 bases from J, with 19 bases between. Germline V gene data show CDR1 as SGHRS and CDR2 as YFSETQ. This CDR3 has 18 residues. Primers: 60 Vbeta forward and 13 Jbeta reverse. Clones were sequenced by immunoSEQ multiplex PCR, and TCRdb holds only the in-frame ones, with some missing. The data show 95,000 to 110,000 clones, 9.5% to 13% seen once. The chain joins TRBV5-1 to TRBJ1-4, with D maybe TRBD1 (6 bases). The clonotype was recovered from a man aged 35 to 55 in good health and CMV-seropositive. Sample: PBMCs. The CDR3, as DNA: TGCGCCAGCAGCGGCCGGGACACGGGACATGCAACTAATGAAAAACTGTTTTTT. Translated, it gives CASSGRDTGHATNEKLFF.